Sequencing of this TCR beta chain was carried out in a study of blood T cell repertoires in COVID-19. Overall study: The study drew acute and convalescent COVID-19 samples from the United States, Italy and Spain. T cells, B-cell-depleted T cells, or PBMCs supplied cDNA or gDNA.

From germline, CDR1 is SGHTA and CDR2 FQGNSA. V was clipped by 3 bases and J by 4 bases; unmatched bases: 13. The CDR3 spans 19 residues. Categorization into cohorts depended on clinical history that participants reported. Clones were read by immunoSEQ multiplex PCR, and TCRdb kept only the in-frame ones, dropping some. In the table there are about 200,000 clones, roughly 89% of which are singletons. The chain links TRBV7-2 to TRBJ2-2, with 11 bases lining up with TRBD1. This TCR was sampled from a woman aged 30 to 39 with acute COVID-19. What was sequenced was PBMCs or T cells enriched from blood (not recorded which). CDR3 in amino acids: CASSFRTGGNSGSTGELFF. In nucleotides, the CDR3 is TGTGCCAGCAGCTTCCGGACAGGGGGCAACTCTGGTAGCACCGGGGAGCTGTTTTTT. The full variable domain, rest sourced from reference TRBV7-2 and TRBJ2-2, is GAGVSQSPSNKVTEKGKDVELRCDPISGHTALYWYRQSLGQGLEFLIYFQGNSAPDKSGLPSDRFSAERTGGSVSTLTIQRTQQEDSAVYLCASSFRTGGNSGSTGELFFGEGSRLTVL.